These 9 T cell receptor beta chains originate from one sample sequenced in a study of glioma-infiltrating T cells. The iRepertoire nested amplicon-rescue multiplex PCR amplified TCR alpha and beta CDR3s from RNA. MiXCR, run by TCRdb on the multiplex PCR reads, gives a single entry per CDR3 protein. The sample shows about 93,000 distinct CDR3 sequences, approximately 42% of them seen only once. Sequenced: glioma tissue, nonneoplastic brain tissue, or PBMCs (not recorded which). The source of these receptors is a human donor with low-grade glioma or glioblastoma, undergoing nonglioma brain surgery, or in good health (not recorded which).

As concerns this clonotype: Just one base apart from a much larger clone, this may be a read error. V gene TRBV7-6 combines with J gene TRBJ1-4; 7 bases agree with TRBD1. The length of the CDR3 is 14 residues. In germline, CDR1 is SGHVS, CDR2 FNYEAQ. J was trimmed by 8 bases and V by 1 base; bases with no gene match: 4. CDR3 loop: CASSLDLRGEKLFF. Written as DNA, the CDR3 is TGTGCCAGCAGCTTAGACCTCAGGGGGGAAAAACTGTTTTTT.

This clonotype showed up many times. V gene TRBV2 combines with J gene TRBJ2-7, with TRBD2 matching 8 bases. Germline CDR1 SNHLY, CDR2 FYNNEI. CDR3 size: 15 residues. V lost 1 base, J lost 2 bases, and 4 bases stayed unmatched. The CDR3 reads CASSEELADTYEQYF. CDR3 bases: TGTGCCAGCAGTGAAGAACTAGCGGATACCTACGAGCAGTACTTC.

A note on this clonotype: The junction differs from germline at one of its ends, possibly a read error. The chain is built from TRBV28 and TRBJ2-3; D is possibly TRBD1 (5 bases). The CDR3 loop spans 15 amino acids. Germline V CDR1 and CDR2: MDHEN, SYDVKM. The CDR3 coding sequence is TGTGCCACCAGTTTTCTAAGGCCCGCGACAGATACGCGGTATTTT. Translated: CATSFLRPATDTRYF. Full variable domain (remainder filled in from reference TRBV28 and TRBJ2-3): DVKVTQSSRYLVKRTGEKVFLECVQDMDHENMFWYRQDPGLGLRLIYFSYDVKMKEKGDIPEGYSVSREKKERFSLILESASTNQTSMYLCATSFLRPATDTRYFGPGTRLTVL.

This clonotype was recorded at least ten times. The rearrangement uses TRBV20-1 and TRBJ1-3; D may be TRBD1 (5 bases). CDR3 length: 15 amino acids. The germline V and J ends were trimmed by 0 bases and 1 base, with 10 bases remaining between them. Germline V CDR1 and CDR2: DFQATT, SNEGSKA (reference sequence). As DNA, the CDR3 is TGCAGTGCTAGAGACCCGACAGTATCTGGAAACACCATATATTTT. This translates into CSARDPTVSGNTIYF.

This clonotype was picked up many times. The chain uses TRBV28 and TRBJ1-4, with D uncertain. The V end lost 3 bases, the J end lost 8 bases, and 4 bases lay between the germline ends. The CDR3 loop spans 11 amino acids. Germline V gene data show CDR1 as MDHEN and CDR2 as SYDVKM. CDR3 DNA sequence: TGTGCCAGCAGTTTTTCGGAAAAACTGTTTTTT. This encodes CASSFSEKLFF.

This clonotype showed up many times. The chain employs TRBV14 and TRBJ1-1; D might be TRBD1 (5 bases). This CDR3 has 16 amino acids. V dropped 1 base and J dropped 1 base, with 13 bases sitting between them. Germline assignment: CDR1 SGHDN and CDR2 FVKESK. The DNA of the CDR3 is TGTGCCAGCAGCCAAGTCCGACCGGGACGGAACACTGAAGCTTTCTTT. Protein: CASSQVRPGRNTEAFF.

In this sample, this clonotype turned up many times. The J gene is TRBJ1-1, the V gene TRBV6-1; maybe TRBD1 (6 bases). The CDR3 spans 15 residues. With 5 bases removed from V and 5 bases from J, the gap between germline ends came to 18 bases. Germline assignment: CDR1 MNHNS and CDR2 SASEGT. Here the CDR3 reads CASSLLQGWVTEAFF. The CDR3 DNA is TGTGCCAGCAGTCTGTTACAGGGATGGGTTACTGAAGCTTTCTTT.

This clonotype was found many times. The rearrangement joins TRBV25-1 to TRBJ1-2; TRBD1 aligns across 8 bases. This CDR3 has 12 amino acids. The V segment lost 2 bases and the J segment 8 bases; nucleotides outside the gene matches: 1. Germline V gives CDR1 MGHDK, CDR2 SYGVNS. The CDR3 spells CASSEGQGGYTF. For the CDR3, the DNA is TGTGCCAGCAGTGAAGGACAGGGAGGCTACACCTTC.

In the case of this clonotype: This may be a read error, as it is one base from a much larger clone. The chain joins TRBV29-1 to TRBJ1-2; D is unresolved. The CDR3 sequence is 11 residues long. The germline V gene encodes CDR1 SQVTM and CDR2 ANQGSEA. V was shortened by 2 bases and J by 9 bases, with 10 bases between the two germline ends. CDR3 coding DNA: TGCAGCGTTGAAAGGTTCAGTAGCTACACCTTC. Its protein product is CSVERFSSYTF.